This T cell receptor (beta chain) emerged from a study of blood T cells in healthy people across ages. Overall study: With template switching, about one barcoded beta molecule was captured per two T cells. The study, taken as a whole, reports: In long-lived donors, naive CD4+ cell counts and diversity exceeded those of aged donors. While age rose, TCR beta diversity per million T cells dropped in a roughly linear way.

Primed by a sample-barcoded 5' primer and a J-beta primer mix, a second PCR proceeded for 7 to 11 cycles. TCRdb re-called the 5' RACE reads through MiXCR, storing one row per CDR3 protein. The profile covers some 1.7 million distinct CDR3 sequences, with 28% appearing a single time and 6.5% to 8.5% taken by the ten largest. This CDR3 is built from 16 residues. Germline CDR1 is ENHRY and CDR2 is SYGVKD. This clonotype was recorded a few times. Its antigen is as yet unknown. At one of its ends the junction is not consistent with the germline gene, which may arise from a read error. There were healthy Caucasian individuals from Russia, aged roughly 6 to 90, serving as donors.

V is TRBV10-3 and J is TRBJ2-7, with 14 nucleotides matching TRBD2. Sequencing was done on a sample of blood. The TCR originated in a woman aged 25 to 39 in good health. The CDR3 loop reads CATSSTSGRGIHEQYF. Here the CDR3 DNA reads TGTGCCACCAGTTCGACTAGCGGGAGGGGTATCCACGAGCAGTACTTC.